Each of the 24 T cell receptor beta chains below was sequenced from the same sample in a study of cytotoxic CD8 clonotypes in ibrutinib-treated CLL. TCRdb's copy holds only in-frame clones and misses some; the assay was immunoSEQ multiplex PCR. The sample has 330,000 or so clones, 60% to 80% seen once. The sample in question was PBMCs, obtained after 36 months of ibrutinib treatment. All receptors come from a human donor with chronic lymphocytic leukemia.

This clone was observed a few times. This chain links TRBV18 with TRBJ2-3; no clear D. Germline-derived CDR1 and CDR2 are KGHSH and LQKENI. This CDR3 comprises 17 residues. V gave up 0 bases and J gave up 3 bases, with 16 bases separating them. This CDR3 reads CASSPPVWADWTDTQYF. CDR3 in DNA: TGTGCCAGCTCACCACCGGTCTGGGCTGATTGGACAGATACGCAGTATTTT.

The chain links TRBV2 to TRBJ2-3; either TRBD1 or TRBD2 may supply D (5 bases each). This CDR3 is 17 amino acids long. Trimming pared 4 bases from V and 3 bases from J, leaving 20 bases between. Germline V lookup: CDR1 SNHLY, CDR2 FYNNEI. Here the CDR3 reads CASSVGEGSLSTDTQYF. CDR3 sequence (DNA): TGTGCCAGCAGTGTGGGGGAAGGGAGTTTAAGTACAGATACGCAGTATTTT.

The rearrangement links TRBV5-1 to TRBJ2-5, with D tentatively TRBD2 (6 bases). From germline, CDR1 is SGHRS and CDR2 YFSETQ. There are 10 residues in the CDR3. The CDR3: CRRDRETQYF. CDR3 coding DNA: TGCAGGCGGGACCGAGAGACCCAGTACTTC.

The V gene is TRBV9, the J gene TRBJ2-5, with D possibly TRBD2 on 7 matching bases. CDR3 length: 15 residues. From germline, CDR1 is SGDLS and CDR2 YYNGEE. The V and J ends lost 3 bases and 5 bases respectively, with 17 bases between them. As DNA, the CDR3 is TGTGCCAGCAGCGCCCGTGGGGGGGCCCGTGAGACCCAGTACTTC. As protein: CASSARGGARETQYF.

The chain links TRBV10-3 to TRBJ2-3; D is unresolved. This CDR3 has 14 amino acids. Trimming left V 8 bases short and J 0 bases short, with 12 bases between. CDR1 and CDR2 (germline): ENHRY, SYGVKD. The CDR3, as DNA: TGTGCCATCGCCAACCGACCCAGCACAGATACGCAGTATTTT. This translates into CAIANRPSTDTQYF.

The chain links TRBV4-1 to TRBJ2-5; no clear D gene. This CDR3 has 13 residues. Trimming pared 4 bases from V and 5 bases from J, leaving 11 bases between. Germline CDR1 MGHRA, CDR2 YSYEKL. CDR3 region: CASSRIVGETQYF. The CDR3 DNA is TGCGCCAGCAGCCGGATCGTTGGGGAGACCCAGTACTTC.

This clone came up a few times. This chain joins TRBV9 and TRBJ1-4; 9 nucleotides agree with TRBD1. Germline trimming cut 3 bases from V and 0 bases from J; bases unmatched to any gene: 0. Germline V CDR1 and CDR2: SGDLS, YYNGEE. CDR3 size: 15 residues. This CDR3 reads CASSGQGATNEKLFF. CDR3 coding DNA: TGTGCCAGCAGCGGACAGGGGGCAACTAATGAAAAACTGTTTTTT.

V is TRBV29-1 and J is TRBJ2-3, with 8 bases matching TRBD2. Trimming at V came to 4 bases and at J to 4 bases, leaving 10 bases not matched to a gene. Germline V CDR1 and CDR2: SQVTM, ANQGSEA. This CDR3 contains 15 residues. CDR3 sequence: CSVVGTGGPADTQYF. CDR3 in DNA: TGCAGCGTTGTGGGTACGGGAGGGCCCGCAGATACGCAGTATTTT.

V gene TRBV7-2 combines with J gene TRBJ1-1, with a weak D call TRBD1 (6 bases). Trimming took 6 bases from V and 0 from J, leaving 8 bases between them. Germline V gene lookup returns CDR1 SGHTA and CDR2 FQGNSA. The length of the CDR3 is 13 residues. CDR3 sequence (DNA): TGTGCCAGCAGAAGACAGGTGAACACTGAAGCTTTCTTT. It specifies CASRRQVNTEAFF.

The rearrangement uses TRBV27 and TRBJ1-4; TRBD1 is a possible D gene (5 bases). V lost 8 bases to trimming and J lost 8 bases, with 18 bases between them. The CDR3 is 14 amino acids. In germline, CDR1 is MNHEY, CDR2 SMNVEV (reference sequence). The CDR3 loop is CASGKQAAWEKLFF. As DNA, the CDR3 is TGTGCCAGCGGTAAACAGGCCGCCTGGGAAAAACTGTTTTTT. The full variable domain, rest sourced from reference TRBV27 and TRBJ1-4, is EAQVTQNPRYLITVTGKKLTVTCSQNMNHEYMSWYRQDPGLGLRQIYYSMNVEVTDKGDVPEGYKVSRKEKRNFPLILESPSPNQTSLYFCASGKQAAWEKLFFGSGTQLSVL.

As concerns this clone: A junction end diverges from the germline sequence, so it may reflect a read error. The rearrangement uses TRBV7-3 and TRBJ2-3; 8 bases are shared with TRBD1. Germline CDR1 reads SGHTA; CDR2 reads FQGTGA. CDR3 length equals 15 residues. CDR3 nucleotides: TGTGCCAGCAGCGTAACAGGGGGTTTTCGAGATACGCAGTATTTT. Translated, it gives CASSVTGGFRDTQYF. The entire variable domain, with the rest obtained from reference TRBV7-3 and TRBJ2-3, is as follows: GAGVSQTPSNKVTEKGKYVELRCDPISGHTALYWYRQSLGQGPEFLIYFQGTGAADDSGLPNDRFFAVRPEGSVSTLKIQRTERGDSAVYLCASSVTGGFRDTQYFGPGTRLTVL.

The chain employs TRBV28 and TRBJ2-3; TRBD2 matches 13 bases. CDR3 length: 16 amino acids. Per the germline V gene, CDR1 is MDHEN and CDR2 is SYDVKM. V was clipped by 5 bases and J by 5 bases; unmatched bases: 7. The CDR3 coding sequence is TGTGCCAGCAGTCTCCCGACTAGCGGGAGGTTAGATACGCAGTATTTT. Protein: CASSLPTSGRLDTQYF.

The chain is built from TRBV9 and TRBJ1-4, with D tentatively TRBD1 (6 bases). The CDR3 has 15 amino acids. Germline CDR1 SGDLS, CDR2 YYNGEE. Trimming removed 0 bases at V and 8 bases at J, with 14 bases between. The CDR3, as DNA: TGTGCCAGCAGCGTAGGGTCAGGGGTTTTCGAAAAACTGTTTTTT. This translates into CASSVGSGVFEKLFF.

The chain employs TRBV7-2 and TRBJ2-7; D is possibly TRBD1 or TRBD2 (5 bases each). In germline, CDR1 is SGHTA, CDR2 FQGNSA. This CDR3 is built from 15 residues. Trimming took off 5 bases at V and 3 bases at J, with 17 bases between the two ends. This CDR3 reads CASSASGTALYEQYF. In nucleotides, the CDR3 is TGTGCCAGCAGCGCTTCCGGGACGGCGCTCTACGAGCAGTACTTC.

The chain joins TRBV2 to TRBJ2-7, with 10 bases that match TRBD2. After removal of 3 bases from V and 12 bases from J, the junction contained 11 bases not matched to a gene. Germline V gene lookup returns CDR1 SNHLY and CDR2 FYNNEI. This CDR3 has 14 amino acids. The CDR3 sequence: CASSDASSGRIPYF. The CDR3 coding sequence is TGTGCCAGCAGTGATGCCTCTAGCGGGAGAATCCCGTACTTC.

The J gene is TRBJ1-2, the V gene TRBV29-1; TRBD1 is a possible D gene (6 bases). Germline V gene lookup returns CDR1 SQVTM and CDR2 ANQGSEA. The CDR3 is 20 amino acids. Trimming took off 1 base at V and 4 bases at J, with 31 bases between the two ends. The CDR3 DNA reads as TGCAGCGTTGAAGGGTCACAGGGATCATATCCGTATCTGGGGAGCTATGGCTACACCTTC. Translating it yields CSVEGSQGSYPYLGSYGYTF.

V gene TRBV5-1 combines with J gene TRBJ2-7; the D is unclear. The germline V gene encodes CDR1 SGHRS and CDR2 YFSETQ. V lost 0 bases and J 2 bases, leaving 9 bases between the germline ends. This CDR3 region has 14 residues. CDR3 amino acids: CASSLVPEPYEQYF. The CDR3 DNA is TGCGCCAGCAGCTTGGTTCCCGAGCCCTACGAGCAGTACTTC.

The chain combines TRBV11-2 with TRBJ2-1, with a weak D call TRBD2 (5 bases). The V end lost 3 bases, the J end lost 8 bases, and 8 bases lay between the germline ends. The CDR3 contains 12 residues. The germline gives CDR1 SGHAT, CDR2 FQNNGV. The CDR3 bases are TGTGCCAGCAGCTTCGGGGTCTATGAGCAGTTCTTC. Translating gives CASSFGVYEQFF.

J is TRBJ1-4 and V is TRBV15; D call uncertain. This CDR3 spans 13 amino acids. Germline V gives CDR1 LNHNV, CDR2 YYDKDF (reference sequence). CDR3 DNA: TGTGCATGTGGGAAATCAACTAATGAAAAACTGTTTTTT. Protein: CACGKSTNEKLFF.

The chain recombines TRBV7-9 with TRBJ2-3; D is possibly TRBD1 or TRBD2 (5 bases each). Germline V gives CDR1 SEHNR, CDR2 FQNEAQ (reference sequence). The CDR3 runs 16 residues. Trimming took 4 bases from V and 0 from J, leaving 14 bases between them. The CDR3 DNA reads TGTGCCAGCAGCTCGGGACGGCTGACTAGCACAGATACGCAGTATTTT. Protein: CASSSGRLTSTDTQYF.

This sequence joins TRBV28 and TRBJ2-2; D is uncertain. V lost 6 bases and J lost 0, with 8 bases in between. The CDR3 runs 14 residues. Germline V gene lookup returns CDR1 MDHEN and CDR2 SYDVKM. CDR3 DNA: TGTGCCAGCAGGCGGAAGGCGAACACCGGGGAGCTGTTTTTT. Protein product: CASRRKANTGELFF. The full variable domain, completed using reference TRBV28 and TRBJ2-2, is DVKVTQSSRYLVKRTGEKVFLECVQDMDHENMFWYRQDPGLGLRLIYFSYDVKMKEKGDIPEGYSVSREKKERFSLILESASTNQTSMYLCASRRKANTGELFFGEGSRLTVL.

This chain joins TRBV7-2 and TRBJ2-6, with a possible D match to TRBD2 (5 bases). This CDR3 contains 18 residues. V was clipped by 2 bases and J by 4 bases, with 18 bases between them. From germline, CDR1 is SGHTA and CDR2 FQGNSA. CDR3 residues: CASSLSTSGWWGANVLTF. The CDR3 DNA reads TGTGCCAGCAGCTTAAGTACTAGTGGGTGGTGGGGGGCCAACGTCCTGACTTTC. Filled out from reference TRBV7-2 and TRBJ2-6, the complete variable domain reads GAGVSQSPSNKVTEKGKDVELRCDPISGHTALYWYRQSLGQGLEFLIYFQGNSAPDKSGLPSDRFSAERTGGSVSTLTIQRTQQEDSAVYLCASSLSTSGWWGANVLTFGAGSRLTVL.

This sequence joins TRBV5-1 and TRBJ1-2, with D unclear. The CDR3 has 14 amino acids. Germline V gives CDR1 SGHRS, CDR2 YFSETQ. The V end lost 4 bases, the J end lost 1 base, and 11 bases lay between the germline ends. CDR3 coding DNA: TGCGCCAGCAGCGAAAAACAGCGTAACTATGGCTACACCTTC. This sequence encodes CASSEKQRNYGYTF.

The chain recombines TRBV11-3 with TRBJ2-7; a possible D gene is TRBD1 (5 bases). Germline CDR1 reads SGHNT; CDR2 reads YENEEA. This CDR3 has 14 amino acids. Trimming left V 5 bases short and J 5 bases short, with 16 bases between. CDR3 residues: CASSLSPGFDEQYF. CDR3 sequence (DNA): TGTGCCAGCAGCCTCTCCCCAGGGTTCGACGAGCAGTACTTC. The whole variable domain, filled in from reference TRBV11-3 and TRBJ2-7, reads EAGVVQSPRYKIIEKKQPVAFWCNPISGHNTLYWYLQNLGQGPELLIRYENEEAVDDSQLPKDRFSAERLKGVDSTLKIQPAELGDSAVYLCASSLSPGFDEQYFGPGTRLTVT.